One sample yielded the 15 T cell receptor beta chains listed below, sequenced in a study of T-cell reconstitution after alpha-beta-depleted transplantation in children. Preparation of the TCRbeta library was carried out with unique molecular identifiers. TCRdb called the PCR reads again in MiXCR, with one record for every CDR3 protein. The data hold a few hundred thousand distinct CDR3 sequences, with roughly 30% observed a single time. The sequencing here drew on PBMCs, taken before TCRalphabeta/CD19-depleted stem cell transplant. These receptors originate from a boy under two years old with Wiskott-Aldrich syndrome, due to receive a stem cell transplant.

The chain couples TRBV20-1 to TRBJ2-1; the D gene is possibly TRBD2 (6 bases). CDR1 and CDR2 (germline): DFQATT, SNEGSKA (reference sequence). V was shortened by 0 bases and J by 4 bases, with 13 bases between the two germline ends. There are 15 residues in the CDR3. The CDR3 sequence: CSARDYSGTYNEQFF. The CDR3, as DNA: TGCAGTGCTAGAGATTATTCCGGGACTTACAATGAGCAGTTCTTC.

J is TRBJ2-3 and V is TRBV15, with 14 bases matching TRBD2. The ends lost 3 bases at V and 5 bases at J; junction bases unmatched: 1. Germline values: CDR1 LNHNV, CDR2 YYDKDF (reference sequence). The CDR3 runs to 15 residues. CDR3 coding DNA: TGTGCCACCAGCAGCGGACTAGCGGGAGGAGATACGCAGTATTTT. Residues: CATSSGLAGGDTQYF.

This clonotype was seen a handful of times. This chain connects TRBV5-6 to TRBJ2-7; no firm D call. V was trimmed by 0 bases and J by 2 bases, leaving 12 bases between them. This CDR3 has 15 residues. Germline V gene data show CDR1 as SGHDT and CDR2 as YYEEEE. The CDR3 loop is CASSLEGVTTYEQYF. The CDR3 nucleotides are TGTGCCAGCAGCTTGGAGGGTGTCACTACCTACGAGCAGTACTTC.

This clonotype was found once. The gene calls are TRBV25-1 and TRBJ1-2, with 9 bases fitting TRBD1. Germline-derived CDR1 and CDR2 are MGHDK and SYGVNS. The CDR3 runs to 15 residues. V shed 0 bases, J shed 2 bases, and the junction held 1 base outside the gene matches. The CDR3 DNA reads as TGTGCCAGCAGTGAATATACAGGGGGCAACTATGGCTACACCTTC. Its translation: CASSEYTGGNYGYTF.

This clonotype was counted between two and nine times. Here the CDR3 reads CSVEGTGAYNEQFF. The CDR3 DNA is TGCAGCGTTGAAGGGACAGGGGCTTACAATGAGCAGTTCTTC. This chain links TRBV29-1 with TRBJ2-1; 9 bases are a match to TRBD1. Trimming took 1 base from V and 4 from J; bases not matched to a gene: 2. The CDR3 has 14 residues. The V gene's germline CDR1 is SQVTM and CDR2 ANQGSEA.

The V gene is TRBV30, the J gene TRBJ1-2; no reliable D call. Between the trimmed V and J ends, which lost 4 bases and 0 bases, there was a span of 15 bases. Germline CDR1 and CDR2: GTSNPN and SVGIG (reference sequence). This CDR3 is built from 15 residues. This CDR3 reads CAWTLLRGANYGYTF. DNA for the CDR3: TGTGCCTGGACTCTCCTTCGGGGAGCTAACTATGGCTACACCTTC.

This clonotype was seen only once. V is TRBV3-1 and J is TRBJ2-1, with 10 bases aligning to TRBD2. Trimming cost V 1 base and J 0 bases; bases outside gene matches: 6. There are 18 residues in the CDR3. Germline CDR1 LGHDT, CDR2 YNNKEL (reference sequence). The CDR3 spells CASSQVGLADSSYNEQFF. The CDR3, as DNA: TGTGCCAGCAGCCAAGTAGGACTAGCGGACAGCTCCTACAATGAGCAGTTCTTC.

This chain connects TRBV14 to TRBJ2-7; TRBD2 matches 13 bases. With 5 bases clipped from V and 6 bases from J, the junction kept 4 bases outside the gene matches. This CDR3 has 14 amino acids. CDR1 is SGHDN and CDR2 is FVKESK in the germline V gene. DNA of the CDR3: TGTGCCAGCAGCGGACTAGCGGGAGAGGTCGAGCAGTACTTC. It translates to CASSGLAGEVEQYF. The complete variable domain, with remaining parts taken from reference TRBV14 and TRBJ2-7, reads EAGVTQFPSHSVIEKGQTVTLRCDPISGHDNLYWYRRVMGKEIKFLLHFVKESKQDESGMPNNRFLAERTGGTYSTLKVQPAELEDSGVYFCASSGLAGEVEQYFGPGTRLTVT.

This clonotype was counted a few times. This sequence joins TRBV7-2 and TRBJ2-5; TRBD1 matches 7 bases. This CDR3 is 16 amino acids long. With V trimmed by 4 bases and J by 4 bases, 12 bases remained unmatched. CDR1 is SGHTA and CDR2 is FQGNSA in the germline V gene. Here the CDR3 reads CASSSLTGSGRETQYF. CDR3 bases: TGTGCCAGCAGCTCCTTGACAGGGAGCGGACGAGAGACCCAGTACTTC. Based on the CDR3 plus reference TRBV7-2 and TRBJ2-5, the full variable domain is GAGVSQSPSNKVTEKGKDVELRCDPISGHTALYWYRQSLGQGLEFLIYFQGNSAPDKSGLPSDRFSAERTGGSVSTLTIQRTQQEDSAVYLCASSSLTGSGRETQYFGPGTRLLVL.

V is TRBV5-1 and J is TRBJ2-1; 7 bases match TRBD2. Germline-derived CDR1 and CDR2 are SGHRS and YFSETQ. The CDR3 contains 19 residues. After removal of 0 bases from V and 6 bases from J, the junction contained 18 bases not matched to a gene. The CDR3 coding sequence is TGCGCCAGCAGCTTGGGACTATCGGGGAGGGGACGGACGGTCAATGAGCAGTTCTTC. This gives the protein CASSLGLSGRGRTVNEQFF.

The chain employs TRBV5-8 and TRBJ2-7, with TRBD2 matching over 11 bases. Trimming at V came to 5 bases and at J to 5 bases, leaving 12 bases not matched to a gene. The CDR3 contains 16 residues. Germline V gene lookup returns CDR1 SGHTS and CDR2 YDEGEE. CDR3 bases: TGTGCCAGCAGGAAACTACTACTAGCGGGAGCTAACGAGCAGTACTTC. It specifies CASRKLLLAGANEQYF. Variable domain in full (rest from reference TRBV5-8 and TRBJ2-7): EAGVTQSPTHLIKTRGQQATLRCSPISGHTSVYWYQQALGLGLQFLLWYDEGEERNRGNFPPRFSGRQFPNYSSELNVNALELEDSALYLCASRKLLLAGANEQYFGPGTRLTVT.

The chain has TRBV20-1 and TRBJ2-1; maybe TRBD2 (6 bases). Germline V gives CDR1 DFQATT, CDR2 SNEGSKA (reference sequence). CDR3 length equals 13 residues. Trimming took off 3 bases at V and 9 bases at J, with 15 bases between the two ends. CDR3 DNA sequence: TGCAGTGCTAGTCCCGAGCCCGGGGGTGAGCAGTTCTTC. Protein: CSASPEPGGEQFF.

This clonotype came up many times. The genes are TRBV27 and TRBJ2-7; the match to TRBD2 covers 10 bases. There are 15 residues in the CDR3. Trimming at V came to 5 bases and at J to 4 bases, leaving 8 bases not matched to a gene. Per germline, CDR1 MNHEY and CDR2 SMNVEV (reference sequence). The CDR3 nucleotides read TGTGCCAGCAGTACCCTAGCGGGAGCGCCGTACGAGCAGTACTTC. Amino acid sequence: CASSTLAGAPYEQYF.

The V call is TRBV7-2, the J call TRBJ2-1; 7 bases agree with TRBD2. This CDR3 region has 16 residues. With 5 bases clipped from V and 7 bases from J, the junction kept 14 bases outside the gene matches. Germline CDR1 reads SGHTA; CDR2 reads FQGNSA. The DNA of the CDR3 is TGTGCCAGCAGCAGGTGGGGAGCGGGAAAAAAGAATGAGCAGTTCTTC. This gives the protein CASSRWGAGKKNEQFF.

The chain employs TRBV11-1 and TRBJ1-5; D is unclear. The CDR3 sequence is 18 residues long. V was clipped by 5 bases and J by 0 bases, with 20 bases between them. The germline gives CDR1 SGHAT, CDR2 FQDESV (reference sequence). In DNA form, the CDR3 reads TGTGCCAGCAGCCTACAGCCCGGAGGTGCTAATAGCAATCAGCCCCAGCATTTT. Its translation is CASSLQPGGANSNQPQHF.